This T cell receptor beta chain is drawn from a study of T cells and Merkel cell carcinoma outcomes. Comments on this clone: The antigen is unknown.

The data were produced by immunoSEQ multiplex PCR, yet TCRdb's version contains in-frame clones alone and is incomplete. Of 15,000 to 16,000 clones listed, more than 80% are singletons. Study findings and constraints: Repertoire plus T-cell density reportedly predicted Merkel cell carcinoma outcomes.

The sample was tumor tissue from Merkel cell carcinoma. This sequence originates from a human donor with Merkel cell carcinoma.

DNA of the CDR3: TGTGCCAGCAGCCAACGGGGACAGGGCCAAGAGACCCAGTACTTC. This sequence encodes CASSQRGQGQETQYF. The chain carries TRBV16 and TRBJ2-5; 9 bases map to TRBD1. The CDR3 runs 15 residues. The V and J ends lost 2 bases and 1 base, in that order; junction bases with no gene match: 2. In germline, CDR1 is KGHSY, CDR2 FQNENV. The variable domain in full, with the rest retrieved from reference TRBV16 and TRBJ2-5, is GEEVAQTPKHLVRGEGQKAKLYCAPIKGHSYVFWYQQVLKNEFKFLISFQNENVFDETGMPKERFSAKCLPNSPCSLEIQATKLEDSAVYFCASSQRGQGQETQYFGPGTRLLVL.